This T cell receptor beta chain stems from a study of CD8 T cells in ankylosing spondylitis. Using its own MiXCR run on the 5' RACE reads, TCRdb lists one record per CDR3 protein. The sample carries 350,000 or so distinct CDR3 sequences, about 15% recorded once. The germline gives CDR1 LGHNA, CDR2 YNFKEQ. This CDR3 has 18 amino acids. The trim removed 0 bases at V and 5 bases at J, leaving 13 bases unmatched. The sample was blood, either unsorted or a sorted T cell fraction (not recorded which). The chain is built from TRBV4-2 and TRBJ2-5; 9 bases match TRBD2. The TCR sequence derives from a male donor with ankylosing spondylitis or in good health (not recorded which). Here the CDR3 reads CASSQEKAGGLTGETQYF. DNA of the CDR3: TGTGCCAGCAGCCAAGAAAAAGCGGGAGGACTGACGGGGGAGACCCAGTACTTC.